The 19 T cell receptor beta chains below all came from one sample that was sequenced in a study of patients and donors after allogeneic stem cell transplantation. TCRdb called the RT-PCR reads again in MiXCR, with one record for every CDR3 protein. Here the sample spans 800,000 to 1,000,000 distinct CDR3 sequences, roughly 18% being singletons. Sequencing was performed on blood, either unsorted or a sorted T cell fraction (not recorded which). These receptors were obtained from a human donor who was either an allogeneic HSCT recipient or a stem cell or donor lymphocyte infusion donor (not recorded which). It is not recorded whose cells these are; they may come from a transplant donor.

In its sample, this clonotype was seen a few times. This chain links TRBV7-9 with TRBJ2-7, with TRBD1 matching over 9 bases. Trimming at V came to 3 bases and at J to 5 bases, leaving 8 bases not matched to a gene. Germline V gene sequence: CDR1 SEHNR, CDR2 FQNEAQ (reference sequence). The CDR3 has 15 amino acids. The CDR3 here is CASSFVRDRVNEQYF. CDR3 nucleotide sequence: TGTGCCAGCAGCTTCGTACGGGACAGGGTCAACGAGCAGTACTTC.

This clonotype was observed a handful of times. CDR3 DNA sequence: TGTGCCACCAGTGATTCGGGACCCAAAGGGAATACGCAGTATTTT. This sequence encodes CATSDSGPKGNTQYF. V and J are TRBV24-1 and TRBJ2-3, with D perhaps being TRBD1 or TRBD2 (5 bases each). Trimming pared 2 bases from V and 7 bases from J, leaving 15 bases between. This CDR3 has 15 amino acids. Germline V gene sequence: CDR1 KGHDR, CDR2 SFDVKD.

This rearrangement joins TRBV2 to TRBJ1-2; a weak D match, TRBD1 (5 bases). Germline assignment: CDR1 SNHLY and CDR2 FYNNEI. V lost 3 bases and J 2 bases, leaving 10 bases between the germline ends. This CDR3 comprises 14 residues. CDR3 sequence (DNA): TGTGCCAGCAGTGAGGGGGGGATGAACTATGGCTACACCTTC. As protein: CASSEGGMNYGYTF.

The rearrangement uses TRBV4-1 and TRBJ2-3, with 7 bases identical to TRBD2. Germline CDR1 reads MGHRA; CDR2 reads YSYEKL. CDR3 size: 17 residues. The V gene end was trimmed by 1 base and the J gene end by 1 base; junction bases not matched to a gene: 8. The CDR3 DNA follows: TGCGCCAGCAGCCAAGTGTCCGCGGGAGTTGGCACAGATACGCAGTATTTT. It yields the protein CASSQVSAGVGTDTQYF.

This clonotype was detected many times. The V gene is TRBV12-3 or TRBV12-4, the J gene TRBJ2-7, with a weak D call TRBD2 (6 bases). The CDR3 sequence is 14 residues long. Trimming cost V 3 bases and J 3 bases, with 12 bases left between them. The CDR3 nucleotides are TGTGCCAGCAGTTTTGGGGACTCGATCTACGAGCAGTACTTC. Translation: CASSFGDSIYEQYF.

This clonotype was counted at least ten times. The chain uses TRBV12-3 or TRBV12-4 and TRBJ2-2; the D is unclear. The CDR3 is 12 amino acids. V was shortened by 3 bases and J by 8 bases, with 7 bases between the two germline ends. The CDR3 loop reads CASSFGWGELFF. The CDR3 bases are TGTGCCAGCAGTTTCGGGTGGGGGGAGCTGTTTTTT.

This clonotype was detected a few times. The gene calls are TRBV15 and TRBJ2-5, with 7 bases aligning to TRBD1. This CDR3 region has 15 residues. After removal of 0 bases from V and 4 bases from J, the junction contained 5 bases not matched to a gene. Germline V gene data show CDR1 as LNHNV and CDR2 as YYDKDF (reference sequence). The CDR3 nucleotides are TGTGCCACCAGCAGAGAAGGGGGCATCGGAGAGACCCAGTACTTC. It specifies CATSREGGIGETQYF.

This chain joins TRBV14 and TRBJ2-6, with D unclear. Germline assignment: CDR1 SGHDN and CDR2 FVKESK. Trimming shortened V by 0 bases and J by 4 bases, and 7 bases separated the two germline ends. The CDR3 contains 15 residues. For the CDR3, the DNA is TGTGCCAGCAGCCAAGAGGAAGCAGGGGCCAACGTCCTGACTTTC. This encodes CASSQEEAGANVLTF.

This clonotype was counted only a few times. The V gene is TRBV11-2, the J gene TRBJ1-1, with TRBD1 as a possible D gene (5 bases). V was pared by 1 base and J by 0 bases, with 12 bases between. Germline-derived CDR1 and CDR2 are SGHAT and FQNNGV. The CDR3 covers 16 residues. The CDR3 here is CASSLGEGRLNTEAFF. The CDR3 DNA reads as TGTGCCAGCAGCTTAGGGGAGGGGAGGTTGAACACTGAAGCTTTCTTT.

There are a few counts of this clonotype. This sequence joins TRBV7-2 and TRBJ2-7; D remains unclear. The V end was cut by 5 bases, the J end by 1 base, with 15 bases between. Germline CDR1 SGHTA, CDR2 FQGNSA. The CDR3 contains 15 residues. The CDR3 sequence: CASSQRWTQSYEQYF. In DNA, the CDR3 is TGTGCCAGCAGCCAGAGATGGACCCAATCCTACGAGCAGTACTTC.

This chain uses TRBV20-1 with TRBJ2-1; TRBD2 agrees at 10 bases. The V gene's germline CDR1 is DFQATT and CDR2 SNEGSKA (reference sequence). The CDR3 contains 15 residues. After removal of 5 bases from V and 7 bases from J, the junction contained 11 bases not matched to a gene. In DNA, the CDR3 is TGCAGTGCTCCGTTTCCTAGCGGGAGAGGTAATGAGCAGTTCTTC. This gives the protein CSAPFPSGRGNEQFF.

V and J are TRBV12-3 or TRBV12-4 and TRBJ2-1; 8 bases are a match to TRBD2. The length of the CDR3 is 16 residues. Trimming at V came to 5 bases and at J to 1 base, leaving 7 bases not matched to a gene. The CDR3 loop reads CASSGTPSGSYNEQFF. DNA of the CDR3: TGTGCCAGCAGTGGGACCCCTAGCGGGTCCTACAATGAGCAGTTCTTC.

The chain carries TRBV2 and TRBJ2-5; D perhaps matches TRBD2 (5 bases). Germline CDR1 is SNHLY and CDR2 is FYNNEI. The CDR3 length is 13 residues. The V gene lost 2 bases and the J gene lost 4 bases, with 8 bases spanning the gap. For the CDR3, the DNA is TGTGCCAGCAGTGAATCGAGCGGAGAGACCCAGTACTTC. Its translation is CASSESSGETQYF.

V and J are TRBV27 and TRBJ2-3, with 10 nucleotides matching TRBD2. After removal of 6 bases from V and 2 bases from J, the junction contained 5 bases not matched to a gene. CDR1 and CDR2 (germline): MNHEY, SMNVEV (reference sequence). This CDR3 is 15 amino acids long. CDR3: CASRLAGRITDTQYF. In DNA form, the CDR3 reads TGTGCCAGCAGACTAGCGGGACGTATCACAGATACGCAGTATTTT.

This clonotype has a handful of counts. The gene calls are TRBV6-5 and TRBJ1-1; a weak D match, TRBD1 (6 bases). Trimming left V 2 bases short and J 2 bases short, with 18 bases between. Germline values: CDR1 MNHEY, CDR2 SVGAGI. CDR3 length: 17 residues. CDR3 region: CASSYRDTRELNTEAFF. The CDR3 bases are TGTGCCAGCAGTTACCGGGACACAAGAGAACTCAACACTGAAGCTTTCTTT.

Many counts were recorded for this clonotype. This chain links TRBV12-3 or TRBV12-4 with TRBJ1-1, with 9 nucleotides matching TRBD1. V was clipped by 6 bases and J by 5 bases; unmatched bases: 7. This CDR3 comprises 14 residues. In nucleotides, the CDR3 is TGTGCCAGCAGAGTGAACAGGGGGCGTACTGAAGCTTTCTTT. Its translation: CASRVNRGRTEAFF.

CDR3 loop: CASSLGPGLNTGELFF. CDR3 sequence (DNA): TGCGCCAGCAGCTTGGGGCCGGGACTGAACACCGGGGAGCTGTTTTTT. This chain connects TRBV5-1 to TRBJ2-2; D may be TRBD2 (6 bases). Germline-derived CDR1 and CDR2 are SGHRS and YFSETQ. Trimming pared 0 bases from V and 1 base from J, leaving 10 bases between. CDR3 length equals 16 residues.

The rearrangement links TRBV20-1 to TRBJ2-1; 7 bases map to TRBD2. Unmatched junction bases numbered 11, after V lost 5 bases and J lost 7 bases. CDR1 DFQATT and CDR2 SNEGSKA come from the germline V gene (reference sequence). The CDR3 runs 14 residues. This CDR3 is CSAQWWGRANEQFF. The CDR3 bases are TGCAGTGCTCAATGGTGGGGGAGGGCGAATGAGCAGTTCTTC.

This chain links TRBV6-1 with TRBJ2-2, with D tentatively TRBD2 (7 bases). Germline V lookup: CDR1 MNHNS, CDR2 SASEGT. V dropped 2 bases and J dropped 9 bases, with 10 bases sitting between them. The CDR3 has 13 residues. This chain's CDR3 is CASSEWGGRELFF. CDR3 coding DNA: TGTGCCAGCAGTGAATGGGGGGGCCGGGAGCTGTTTTTT.